Each of the 20 T cell receptor beta chains below was sequenced from the same sample in a study of Tregs in tolerant kidney transplant recipients. Only in-frame clones appear in the TCRdb table, and some are missing; sequencing was by immunoSEQ multiplex PCR. The repertoire holds more than 60,000 clones, with 80% to 90% as singletons. Sequencing used Tregs from blood, obtained before the transplant. Receptor source: a human donor who received a combined kidney and bone marrow transplant.

Worth noting for this clone: The same CDR3 arises from other DNA sequences in this sample as well. The V gene is TRBV28, the J gene TRBJ2-7; perhaps TRBD1 as D (5 bases). Deletions cut 4 bases from V and 1 base from J, with 14 bases between. Germline-derived CDR1 and CDR2 are MDHEN and SYDVKM. The CDR3 runs 15 residues. The CDR3 spells CASSSGQGSSYEQYF. The CDR3 DNA is TGTGCCAGCAGTTCAGGGCAGGGTAGTTCCTACGAGCAGTACTTC.

The chain couples TRBV5-8 to TRBJ2-7; D gene ambiguous. This CDR3 comprises 13 residues. Germline V gene sequence: CDR1 SGHTS, CDR2 YDEGEE. V was trimmed by 0 bases and J by 2 bases, leaving 6 bases between them. This chain's CDR3 is CASSLGRAYEQYF. In DNA form, the CDR3 reads TGTGCCAGCAGCTTGGGCAGAGCCTACGAGCAGTACTTC.

The chain has TRBV21-1 and TRBJ1-2; TRBD1, the D gene given by the table, was not confirmed from the DNA. TRBV21-1 is classified as a pseudogene. This CDR3 comprises 14 residues. The CDR3 here is CASSTDRGKYGYTF. The CDR3 coding sequence is TGTGCCAGCAGCACAGACAGGGGGAAGTATGGCTACACCTTC.

This sequence joins TRBV20-1 and TRBJ2-7; D ambiguous. Germline loops: CDR1 DFQATT, CDR2 SNEGSKA (reference sequence). The length of the CDR3 is 11 residues. V was pared by 3 bases and J by 3 bases, with 6 bases between. The CDR3 is CSASANYEQYF. The DNA of the CDR3 is TGCAGTGCTAGTGCGAACTACGAGCAGTACTTC.

This CDR3 is CASSKGCQLAGPLSTDTQYF. The CDR3 DNA is TGTGCCAGCAGCAAAGGTTGCCAACTAGCGGGTCCCCTTAGCACAGATACGCAGTATTTT. V and J are TRBV21-1 and TRBJ2-3; the D call in the table, TRBD2, was not verified against the DNA. TRBV21-1 is designated a pseudogene. The CDR3 totals 20 residues.

For this clone: Germline and junction disagree at one end, which may indicate a read error. The chain employs TRBV6-1 and TRBJ1-2, with TRBD1 as a possible D gene (6 bases). The CDR3 extends over 11 amino acids. CDR1 MNHNS and CDR2 SASEGT come from the germline V gene. The DNA of the CDR3 is TGTGCCAGCAGTACGTTTTGGGACATCTCCTTC. This encodes CASSTFWDISF.

The chain employs TRBV7-2 and TRBJ2-7, with 14 bases matching TRBD2. The germline CDR1 and CDR2 sequences are SGHTA and FQGNSA. The CDR3 runs to 15 residues. V lost 4 bases and J lost 6; bases outside the gene matches: 5. Written as DNA, the CDR3 is TGTGCCAGCAGCTCAGGGACTAGCGGGAGAGGCGAGCAGTACTTC. This codes for CASSSGTSGRGEQYF.

CDR3 region: CASSLGDRDSPQHF. The CDR3 DNA is TGTGCCAGCAGCTTAGGGGACAGGGATTCGCCCCAGCATTTT. The rearrangement links TRBV5-4 to TRBJ1-5, with 9 bases lining up with TRBD1. The CDR3 spans 14 residues. Looked up from germline, CDR1 is SGHNT and CDR2 is YYREEE (reference sequence). Trimming took 2 bases from V and 9 from J; bases not matched to a gene: 6.

The chain combines TRBV27 with TRBJ1-6; no firm D call. Trimming pared 5 bases from V and 0 bases from J, leaving 8 bases between. In germline, CDR1 is MNHEY, CDR2 SMNVEV (reference sequence). The CDR3 extends over 15 amino acids. In nucleotides, the CDR3 is TGTGCCAGCAGTAGACTGGGCTCCTATAATTCACCCCTCCACTTT. It specifies CASSRLGSYNSPLHF.

The rearrangement joins TRBV18 to TRBJ2-5, with 9 bases identical to TRBD1. The J call may be faulty, since TRBJ2-7 better matches the DNA end. Germline V gene data show CDR1 as KGHSH and CDR2 as LQKENI. The CDR3 runs 18 residues. The CDR3 sequence is CASSLFSGTGLSLPEQYF. CDR3 in DNA: TGTGCCAGCTCACTCTTTTCGGGGACAGGGCTCTCCTTGCCCGAGCAGTACTTC.

Here the CDR3 reads CASNRDRDNEQFF. CDR3 DNA sequence: TGTGCCAGCAACAGGGACAGGGATAATGAGCAGTTCTTC. The gene calls are TRBV6-1 and TRBJ2-1, with 9 bases matching TRBD1. This CDR3 has 13 amino acids. Trimming at V came to 7 bases and at J to 7 bases, leaving 5 bases not matched to a gene. Germline CDR1 and CDR2: MNHNS and SASEGT.

The chain carries TRBV7-8 and TRBJ2-1, with D hard to call. This CDR3 contains 14 residues. Germline CDR1 is SGHVS and CDR2 is FQNEAQ. The ends were cut back, 5 bases at V and 12 bases at J, with 20 bases in the middle. The CDR3 here is CASSLSLGETGQFF. CDR3 sequence (DNA): TGTGCCAGCAGCCTCTCCCTCGGCGAGACGGGGCAGTTCTTC.

This chain joins TRBV5-6 and TRBJ1-1; no clear D gene. This CDR3 is 14 amino acids long. The V end lost 4 bases, the J end lost 4 bases, and 14 bases lay between the germline ends. Germline V CDR1 and CDR2: SGHDT, YYEEEE. CDR3 sequence (DNA): TGTGCCAGCAGCCCCACGGGAGGGAGCACTGAAGCTTTCTTT. Translating it yields CASSPTGGSTEAFF.

The rearrangement links TRBV11-2 to TRBJ2-1; 12 bases are a match to TRBD2. Germline CDR1 SGHAT, CDR2 FQNNGV. Trimming at V came to 5 bases and at J to 10 bases, leaving 9 bases not matched to a gene. This CDR3 is 15 amino acids long. CDR3 protein: CASSPQLAGGPEQFF. The DNA of the CDR3 is TGTGCCAGCAGCCCCCAGCTAGCGGGAGGGCCCGAGCAGTTCTTC.

This clone appeared a few times. This chain links TRBV6-5 with TRBJ2-2; 8 bases agree with TRBD1. Germline V gives CDR1 MNHEY, CDR2 SVGAGI. J lost 5 bases, V lost 6 bases, and 8 bases had no gene match. The CDR3 runs 15 residues. The CDR3 bases are TGTGCCAGCAGACAGCCCGGACAGGGTACCGGGGAGCTGTTTTTT. Amino acid sequence: CASRQPGQGTGELFF.

The DNA of the CDR3 is TGCGCCAGCAGTGAGCCCCTCGGGCTGGGTGGCTACACCTTC. It is translated as CASSEPLGLGGYTF. The chain uses TRBV10-2 and TRBJ1-2; D unclear. Germline V CDR1 and CDR2: WSHSY, SAAADI. The CDR3 covers 14 residues. Trimming cost V 2 bases and J 7 bases, with 14 bases left between them.

This rearrangement joins TRBV5-1 to TRBJ1-4; no clear D gene. The CDR3 runs to 14 residues. Between the trimmed V and J ends, which lost 4 bases and 4 bases, there was a span of 11 bases. The germline V gene has CDR1 SGHRS and CDR2 YFSETQ. As DNA, the CDR3 is TGCGCCAGCAGCCGTCTAGGGATTAATGAAAAACTGTTTTTT. Translated, it gives CASSRLGINEKLFF.

This clone has more than one count but fewer than ten. The chain employs TRBV7-9 and TRBJ2-5, with D unclear. Trimming cost V 5 bases and J 6 bases, with 13 bases left between them. CDR1 and CDR2 from the germline V gene are SEHNR and FQNEAQ (reference sequence). The CDR3 has 13 residues. The CDR3, as DNA: TGTGCCAGCAGCCCCTTTTCTCGACAGACCCAGTACTTC. This encodes CASSPFSRQTQYF. Full variable domain (missing parts from reference TRBV7-9 and TRBJ2-5): DTGVSQNPRHKITKRGQNVTFRCDPISEHNRLYWYRQTLGQGPEFLTYFQNEAQLEKSRLLSDRFSAERPKGSFSTLEIQRTEQGDSAMYLCASSPFSRQTQYFGPGTRLLVL.

Only one count was recorded for this clone. The chain couples TRBV5-1 to TRBJ2-3; weak D call: TRBD2 (5 bases). The germline V gene has CDR1 SGHRS and CDR2 YFSETQ. The CDR3 consists of 15 residues. V shed 0 bases and J shed 0 bases, with 8 bases lying between them. The CDR3 loop is CASSLALASTDTQYF. The CDR3 DNA is TGCGCCAGCAGCTTGGCCCTAGCTAGCACAGATACGCAGTATTTT.

This clone was observed a single time. V is TRBV27 and J is TRBJ2-3, with 7 bases that match TRBD2. The germline gives CDR1 MNHEY, CDR2 SMNVEV (reference sequence). With 7 bases clipped from V and 1 base from J, the junction kept 5 bases outside the gene matches. This CDR3 region has 14 residues. The DNA for the CDR3 is TGTGCCAGCAACCAGCGGGGTCGCACAGATACGCAGTATTTT. It is translated as CASNQRGRTDTQYF.